This T cell receptor (beta chain) originates from a study of blood T cell repertoires in COVID-19. The wider study: Material from acute and convalescent COVID-19 was sourced from the United States, Italy and Spain. T cells, B-cell-depleted T cells, or PBMCs supplied cDNA or gDNA.

Source study methods: Scientists estimated how many nucleated cells there were by amplifying reference gene primers. TCRdb keeps only in-frame clones here, not all; method: immunoSEQ multiplex PCR. V and J calls and clone size come straight from that table; D and trimming were deduced from the DNA. This table has a few hundred thousand clones, 85% to 90% appearing once. CDR1 and CDR2 (germline): LGHDT, YNNKEL (reference sequence). CDR3 size: 14 residues. V was clipped by 2 bases and J by 4 bases, with 10 bases between them. The chain couples TRBV3-1 (or the pseudogene TRBV3-2) to TRBJ2-3; TRBD1 is a possible D gene (6 bases). The origin of this receptor is a man in his sixties who had recovered from COVID-19. The sequenced sample consisted of peripheral blood. CDR3 DNA sequence: TGTGCCAGCAGCCAATCTGGGGGCGCAGATACGCAGTATTTT. It yields the protein CASSQSGGADTQYF.